This TCR beta chain is drawn from a study of T cells in tuberculosis. The study, taken as a whole, reports: Cases with active tuberculosis were adults, while controls were adolescents.

With regard to this clone: Its target is unknown.

On average approximately 90,000 T cells per donor were immunosequenced. This CDR3 is built from 14 residues. V was cut by 3 bases and J by 7 bases, with 11 bases left in between. The germline V gene has CDR1 SGHNT and CDR2 YYREEE (reference sequence). The table came from immunoSEQ multiplex PCR; TCRdb's copy has only in-frame clones and leaves some out. This table holds roughly 32,000 clones, around 95% found once. The clonotype originates from a donor aged 5-35 years with latent tuberculosis or without tuberculosis infection. The gene calls are TRBV5-4 and TRBJ1-6; no clear D gene. The sample comprised PBMCs. DNA for the CDR3: TGTGCCAGCAGCTCCCCCGACGGGAATTCACCCCTCCACTTT. Residues: CASSSPDGNSPLHF. Full variable domain (missing parts from reference TRBV5-4 and TRBJ1-6): ETGVTQSPTHLIKTRGQQVTLRCSSQSGHNTVSWYQQALGQGPQFIFQYYREEENGRGNFPPRFSGLQFPNYSSELNVNALELDDSALYLCASSSPDGNSPLHFGNGTRLTVT.